Listed here are 14 T cell receptor beta chains from one sample, sequenced in a study of T cell changes during pregnancy in multiple sclerosis. Sequencing used immunoSEQ multiplex PCR; TCRdb keeps in-frame clones, though not all of them. The data hold some 97,000 clones, with roughly 93% observed a single time. Sequenced here: peripheral blood, sampled before pregnancy. Source of these receptors: a female donor with multiple sclerosis, enrolled in a pregnancy study.

The V call is TRBV19, the J call TRBJ2-7; 8 nucleotides match TRBD1. The germline CDR1 and CDR2 sequences are LNHDA and SQIVND (reference sequence). Unmatched junction bases numbered 4, after V lost 5 bases and J lost 4 bases. This CDR3 spans 13 amino acids. Here the CDR3 DNA reads TGTGCCAGTAGTCAGGGGGCGGCTTACGAGCAGTACTTC. It yields the protein CASSQGAAYEQYF.

This chain joins TRBV18 and TRBJ1-1, with D perhaps matching TRBD1 (6 bases). Germline values: CDR1 KGHSH, CDR2 LQKENI. Trimming shortened V by 4 bases and J by 5 bases, and 14 bases separated the two germline ends. CDR3 length: 14 amino acids. Written as DNA, the CDR3 is TGTGCCAGCTCACAAAAACAGGGATCGACTGAAGCTTTCTTT. This gives the protein CASSQKQGSTEAFF.

This chain links TRBV5-1 with TRBJ1-1; TRBD1 matches 7 bases. V shed 4 bases and J 5 bases; nucleotides not matched to a gene: 8. This CDR3 has 14 residues. Germline CDR1 reads SGHRS; CDR2 reads YFSETQ. DNA for the CDR3: TGCGCCAGCAGCCCAGGACAGGCGGGGACTGAAGCTTTCTTT. It specifies CASSPGQAGTEAFF.

The chain is built from TRBV2 and TRBJ1-5; D perhaps matches TRBD1 (5 bases). The germline V gene has CDR1 SNHLY and CDR2 FYNNEI. The CDR3 is 13 residues long. The germline V and J ends were trimmed by 5 bases and 7 bases, with 12 bases remaining between them. The CDR3: CASSPRGSQPQHF. CDR3 in DNA: TGTGCCAGCAGTCCCCGGGGGAGCCAGCCCCAGCATTTT.

The chain uses TRBV19 and TRBJ2-2; no reliable D call. Germline CDR1 reads LNHDA; CDR2 reads SQIVND (reference sequence). V gave up 5 bases and J gave up 5 bases, with 9 bases separating them. The CDR3 has 13 amino acids. In nucleotides, the CDR3 is TGTGCCAGTAGTGCTACAGTGACCGGGGAGCTGTTTTTT. Translation gives CASSATVTGELFF.

This clone was seen a single time. The chain is built from TRBV13 and TRBJ2-1; D is unclear. Germline CDR1 reads PRHDT; CDR2 reads FYEKMQ (reference sequence). V lost 5 bases, J lost 8 bases, and 7 bases lay in between. The CDR3 totals 11 residues. Written as DNA, the CDR3 is TGTGCCAGCAGCCTCTTTGATGAGCAGTTCTTC. It specifies CASSLFDEQFF.

V usage is TRBV11-2 and J usage is TRBJ1-1; 12 bases are a match to TRBD1. The CDR3 is made up of 15 amino acids. The germline V gene encodes CDR1 SGHAT and CDR2 FQNNGV. V was clipped by 7 bases and J by 7 bases; unmatched bases: 10. The CDR3 here is CASNWDRGPGIEAFF. The CDR3 region has the DNA TGTGCCAGCAACTGGGACAGGGGGCCGGGGATTGAAGCTTTCTTT.

This rearrangement joins TRBV5-8 to TRBJ2-5; the D is unclear. Trimming removed 0 bases at V and 4 bases at J, with 13 bases between. CDR3 size: 15 residues. Germline V lookup: CDR1 SGHTS, CDR2 YDEGEE. CDR3 sequence (DNA): TGTGCCAGCAGCTTGGGGAAGAGGAGTCCAGAGACCCAGTACTTC. Residues: CASSLGKRSPETQYF.

The sample holds a few counts of this clone. The chain joins TRBV5-4 to TRBJ1-5; 7 nucleotides align to TRBD1. V was pared by 3 bases and J by 2 bases, with 2 bases of the junction left unmatched. CDR3 length: 14 residues. Germline V CDR1 and CDR2: SGHNT, YYREEE (reference sequence). Here the CDR3 reads CASSWGTGNQPQHF. CDR3 nucleotide sequence: TGTGCCAGCAGCTGGGGGACAGGCAATCAGCCCCAGCATTTT.

The chain uses TRBV19 and TRBJ2-1; D possibly corresponds to TRBD2 (5 bases). CDR3 length: 16 residues. Germline V gene lookup returns CDR1 LNHDA and CDR2 SQIVND (reference sequence). V was clipped by 7 bases and J by 3 bases, with 19 bases between them. This CDR3 reads CASTPTGLAIYNEQFF. DNA for the CDR3: TGTGCCAGTACCCCCACTGGGCTAGCTATCTACAATGAGCAGTTCTTC. The full variable domain, completed using reference TRBV19 and TRBJ2-1, is DGGITQSPKYLFRKEGQNVTLSCEQNLNHDAMYWYRQDPGQGLRLIYYSQIVNDFQKGDIAEGYSVSREKKESFPLTVTSAQKNPTAFYLCASTPTGLAIYNEQFFGPGTRLTVL.

The chain has TRBV9 and TRBJ2-3; TRBD2 is a possible D gene (6 bases). V lost 6 bases and J lost 2, with 16 bases in between. The CDR3 consists of 15 residues. The germline V gene encodes CDR1 SGDLS and CDR2 YYNGEE. The CDR3 loop reads CASMEFGGSTDTQYF. In DNA, the CDR3 is TGTGCCAGCATGGAGTTCGGGGGATCCACAGATACGCAGTATTTT.

The chain is built from TRBV6-1 and TRBJ2-2; the match to TRBD2 covers 8 bases. In germline, CDR1 is MNHNS, CDR2 SASEGT. V was pared by 6 bases and J by 6 bases, with 6 bases of the junction left unmatched. The CDR3 consists of 14 residues. This CDR3 is CASRPGLVAGELFF. The CDR3, as DNA: TGTGCCAGCAGGCCGGGACTAGTGGCCGGGGAGCTGTTTTTT.

This clone was seen once. The chain couples TRBV11-2 to TRBJ2-1; 9 positions agree with TRBD2. CDR3 length equals 15 residues. Germline CDR1 SGHAT, CDR2 FQNNGV. The V gene end was trimmed by 6 bases and the J gene end by 2 bases; junction bases not matched to a gene: 5. In nucleotides, the CDR3 is TGTGCCAGCAGTTCGACTAGCGGCCCCTACAATGAGCAGTTCTTC. Encoded protein: CASSSTSGPYNEQFF.

This chain connects TRBV4-1 to TRBJ2-1; the D gene is possibly TRBD1 (5 bases). CDR1 and CDR2 from the germline V gene are MGHRA and YSYEKL. The CDR3 contains 17 residues. The V gene lost 0 bases and the J gene lost 0 bases, with 12 bases spanning the gap. CDR3 in DNA: TGCGCCAGCAGCCAAGAGCAGGGATTAAGCTCCTACAATGAGCAGTTCTTC. Translating it yields CASSQEQGLSSYNEQFF.